This T cell receptor beta chain originates from a study of cytomegalovirus exposure and HLA in healthy donors (dated by TCRdb to about 2017). In the study overall: The roughly 670 repertoires of the first cohort and the roughly 120 validation repertoires were produced on the same platform, according to a later analysis. Along with the roughly 670-subject first cohort, a separate validation cohort of roughly 110 different subjects was used. The study combined high-throughput TCR immunosequencing, statistical association of individual TCRs with disease status, and machine learning to predict cytomegalovirus infection status. The aim of the study was to test whether cataloging public T cell receptors could identify signatures of past pathogen exposure. The research as a whole found: The study gave a list of some 150 TCR beta chains associated with cytomegalovirus. Subsequent analysis determined that TCRs grouped into clusters in the first cohort also showed a tendency toward co-occurrence across the 130 or so validation repertoires, and approximately 93% of cluster scores exceeded 0. Three of the identified cytomegalovirus-associated TCR beta chains were confirmed in vitro to be specific for cytomegalovirus antigens. A later analysis lacked HLA typing for the validation cohort, so it scored co-occurrence in that cohort across all 120 or so repertoires. Most TCR sequences were observed very rarely across donors, whereas some public TCRs were present in many individuals. The authors suggested that the approach could potentially be extended to other disease states and immunological phenotypes. Cytomegalovirus status was reported to be diagnosed by the classifier with high specificity and sensitivity in both the original and validation cohorts.

Library preparation employed the immunoSEQ multiplex PCR assay. For the original study's pipeline: A statistical classification framework was built to diagnose cytomegalovirus status from the catalog of TCR beta chain sequences. TCRdb re-hosts the immuneACCESS table, in-frame sequences only. Its copies lack some clones; in the studies checked, an unresolved V gene accounts for under half of them, and the cause for the rest is not known. The DNA gave D and trimming, while V, J and clone size come from that table. This sample holds a few hundred thousand clones; around 89% were observed only once. Jointly, the top ten make up about 0.99% of the sample. With respect to this clone: Its antigen target is currently unknown. Base qualities were left out, and no much larger clone turns up one base away.

Separate from the approximately 700-subject first cohort, the validation cohort of 90 to 150 subjects was the group to which the donors belonged. Spanning cysteine to phenylalanine, the CDR3 consists of 12 amino acids. Kept here is only the CDR3 DNA, which spans 36 bases and is read in frame from base 1. The V and J ends are trimmed by 1 base and 5 bases, leaving 5 bases between them. CDR1 is given as PRHDT and CDR2 as FYEKMQ, both from the germline V gene (reference sequence). The chain joins TRBV13 to TRBJ1-2; D gene: possibly TRBD1, on 5 matching bases. This receptor was identified in a woman between 18 and 30 years old in good health and CMV-seronegative. What was sequenced was PBMCs. The DNA sequence is given as TGTGCCAGCAGCTTAGCAGGGTATGGCTACACCTTC. Translation gives CASSLAGYGYTF.